These T cell receptor beta chains were read from a single sample in a study of CD8 T cells in ankylosing spondylitis. Each CDR3 protein is one row after TCRdb ran MiXCR on the 5' RACE reads. The data show roughly 30,000 distinct CDR3 sequences, 11% to 15% seen once. What was sequenced was blood. These receptors were collected from a male donor with ankylosing spondylitis or in good health (not recorded which). Both conserved end residues are part of each CDR3. D genes are given only for firm matches. Clone sizes are given selectively: once, few, many, or a class where the clone is expanded.

>NA|11|TRBV20-1|TRBJ2-5|many
TGCAGTGCTGTCATCCAGGAGACCCAGTACTTC
CSAVIQETQYF
>TRBD2|12|TRBV7-3|TRBJ2-1|few
TGTGCCAGCAGCCTTAGCGGGACGGTGCAGTTCTTC
CASSLSGTVQFF
>NA|12|TRBV7-2|TRBJ2-1|few
TGTGCCAGCAGGGCTGTCCACACGGAGCAGTTCTTC
CASRAVHTEQFF
>NA|15|TRBV15|TRBJ1-5|few
TGTGCCACCAGCAGAGATCCGGGCCGCAATCAGCCCCAGCATTTT
CATSRDPGRNQPQHF
>NA|13|TRBV6-5|TRBJ1-1|few
TGTGCCAGCAGTTACGCAAAAGGCCCTGAAGCTTTCTTT
CASSYAKGPEAFF
>TRBD2|15|TRBV6-4|TRBJ2-1|few
TGTGCCAGCAGTAAGACTAGCAGCAACTACAATGAGCAGTTCTTC
CASSKTSSNYNEQFF
>NA|15|TRBV27|TRBJ2-1|NA
TGTGCCAGCACCTCGTTTAGGACGAGCTCCAATGAGCAGTTCTTC
CASTSFRTSSNEQFF
>TRBD1|18|TRBV5-5|TRBJ2-2|NA
TGTGCCAGCAGCTTGAGGCTGGGACAGGGGTTTACGGGCGGGGAGCTGTTTTTT
CASSLRLGQGFTGGELFF
>TRBD1|14|TRBV7-2|TRBJ1-5|few
TGTGCCAGCAACCCGGGACAGGTCAATCAGCCCCAGCATTTT
CASNPGQVNQPQHF
>NA|15|TRBV12-3/TRBV12-4|TRBJ1-4|NA
TGTGCCAGCAGTTCCTTGGGACTTCCAAGGGAAAAACTGTTTTTT
CASSSLGLPREKLFF
>NA|15|TRBV20-1|TRBJ2-2|NA
TGCAGTGCTAGAGTAAATAGCGGAAACACCGGGGAGCTGTTTTTT
CSARVNSGNTGELFF
>NA|13|TRBV5-6|TRBJ1-4|medium-sized
TGTGCCAGCAGCTTGGTGGTGGATGAAAAACTGTTTTTT
CASSLVVDEKLFF
>NA|16|TRBV4-2|TRBJ2-2|NA
TGTGCCAGCAGCCCCCGGTGGGCAGGGGACACCGGGGAGCTGTTTTTT
CASSPRWAGDTGELFF
>TRBD1|15|TRBV15|TRBJ1-5|few
TGTGCCACCAGCAGTCCGACAGGGTCTGGTCAGCCCCAGCATTTT
CATSSPTGSGQPQHF
>NA|13|TRBV9|TRBJ2-2|few
TGTGCCAGCAGCGAGCAGGGCACCGGGGAGCTGTTTTTT
CASSEQGTGELFF